This TCR beta chain was captured in a study of response to subunit inactivated influenza vaccine. TCRdb re-called the RT-PCR reads through MiXCR, storing one row per CDR3 protein. The sample comprises 450,000 to 550,000 distinct CDR3 sequences, around 25% of which are singletons, and 1.5% to 2% rests with the top ten. This CDR3 region has 16 residues. J gave up 1 base and V 5 bases, and 4 bases lay outside the gene matches. Germline assignment: CDR1 SEHNR and CDR2 FQNEAQ (reference sequence). This clonotype was obtained from a man between 50 and 59 years old who received an inactivated influenza vaccine. The chain recombines TRBV7-9 with TRBJ1-6; TRBD1 matches at 8 bases. Sequencing was performed on CD4+ T cells sorted from PBMCs, taken more than 4 days after vaccination. CDR3: CASSLQGGSYNSPLHF. CDR3 DNA sequence: TGTGCCAGCAGCCTACAGGGGGGTTCCTATAATTCACCCCTCCACTTT.